The 29 T cell receptor beta chains reported below all come from one sample, sequenced in a study of cytomegalovirus exposure and HLA in healthy donors. Primers for the PCR totalled 60 Vbeta and 13 Jbeta. The table came from immunoSEQ multiplex PCR; TCRdb's copy has only in-frame clones and leaves some out. The sample lists 82,000 or so clones; about a tenth were seen once. Source material: PBMCs. The source of these receptors is a man between 60 and 75 years old in good health and CMV-seropositive.

This clone has just a few counts. The sample contains more than one DNA sequence encoding this CDR3. This chain connects TRBV9 to TRBJ2-1; TRBD2 might be the D (6 bases). Trimming took off 0 bases at V and 2 bases at J, with 9 bases between the two ends. The CDR3 has 15 residues. Germline CDR1 and CDR2: SGDLS and YYNGEE. The CDR3 region is CASSVGGGAYNEQFF. CDR3 in DNA: TGTGCCAGCAGCGTAGGGGGCGGGGCCTACAATGAGCAGTTCTTC.

This clone was counted only a few times. The rearrangement uses TRBV7-3 and TRBJ2-2; D possibly corresponds to TRBD1 (5 bases). Germline V gene data show CDR1 as SGHTA and CDR2 as FQGTGA. CDR3 size: 15 residues. V lost 1 base and J 2 bases, leaving 8 bases between the germline ends. CDR3 residues: CASSLIQGNTGELFF. For the CDR3, the DNA is TGTGCCAGCAGCTTAATCCAGGGCAACACCGGGGAGCTGTTTTTT. Supplemented by reference TRBV7-3 and TRBJ2-2, the full variable domain reads GAGVSQTPSNKVTEKGKYVELRCDPISGHTALYWYRQSLGQGPEFLIYFQGTGAADDSGLPNDRFFAVRPEGSVSTLKIQRTERGDSAVYLCASSLIQGNTGELFFGEGSRLTVL.

This clone showed up just a few times. The chain couples TRBV7-2 to TRBJ2-5; weak D call: TRBD1 (6 bases). Trimming left V 0 bases short and J 5 bases short, with 13 bases between. The CDR3 totals 15 residues. The germline gives CDR1 SGHTA, CDR2 FQGNSA. CDR3 loop: CASSLAGIQGETQYF. The CDR3 region has the DNA TGTGCCAGCAGCTTAGCGGGGATTCAGGGGGAGACCCAGTACTTC.

The chain carries TRBV28 and TRBJ1-4, with 7 bases matching TRBD1. Germline values: CDR1 MDHEN, CDR2 SYDVKM. Trimming removed 5 bases from V and 4 bases from J; junction bases left unmatched: 10. This CDR3 has 16 residues. The CDR3 loop is CASSPVETGLNEKLFF. DNA for the CDR3: TGTGCCAGCAGTCCAGTAGAGACAGGGCTTAATGAAAAACTGTTTTTT.

The gene calls are TRBV18 and TRBJ2-1; 8 bases agree with TRBD1. The CDR3 extends over 15 amino acids. After removal of 5 bases from V and 6 bases from J, the junction contained 9 bases not matched to a gene. Germline V gene lookup returns CDR1 KGHSH and CDR2 LQKENI. The CDR3 is CASSSDRGKANEQFF. The CDR3, as DNA: TGTGCCAGCTCATCTGACAGGGGAAAAGCCAATGAGCAGTTCTTC.

This chain links TRBV7-9 with TRBJ1-2, with a weak D call TRBD1 (5 bases). This CDR3 region has 13 residues. The V end was cut by 5 bases, the J end by 2 bases, with 9 bases between. The germline gives CDR1 SEHNR, CDR2 FQNEAQ (reference sequence). The CDR3 here is CASSTGGNYGYTF. The CDR3 DNA is TGTGCCAGCAGCACGGGGGGGAACTATGGCTACACCTTC.

This clone showed up just a few times. The chain combines TRBV4-1 with TRBJ2-7; TRBD2 aligns across 9 bases. CDR3 size: 15 residues. Germline CDR1 and CDR2: MGHRA and YSYEKL. V was pared by 4 bases and J by 0 bases, with 4 bases of the junction left unmatched. The CDR3 region is CASSLSGGSSYEQYV. The CDR3 region has the DNA TGCGCCAGCAGCCTTAGCGGGGGTAGCTCCTACGAGCAGTACGTC.

The CDR3 sequence: CASSLLAVKNTIYF. CDR3 coding DNA: TGTGCCAGCAGTTTATTGGCAGTTAAAAACACCATATATTTT. The V and J genes are TRBV28 and TRBJ1-3, with D hard to call. The CDR3 has 14 residues. V dropped 1 base and J dropped 6 bases, with 10 bases sitting between them. Germline CDR1 is MDHEN and CDR2 is SYDVKM.

The chain has TRBV19 and TRBJ2-5; 9 nucleotides line up with TRBD2. The ends lost 9 bases at V and 4 bases at J; junction bases unmatched: 9. CDR3 length: 14 amino acids. In germline, CDR1 is LNHDA, CDR2 SQIVND (reference sequence). The CDR3, as DNA: TGTGCCAGCGATTTAGGGACTAGCCGAGAGACCCAGTACTTC. Its translation: CASDLGTSRETQYF.

This chain connects TRBV19 to TRBJ1-4, with 9 bases that match TRBD1. V shed 6 bases and J 13 bases; nucleotides not matched to a gene: 9. This CDR3 region has 13 residues. Germline loops: CDR1 LNHDA, CDR2 SQIVND (reference sequence). The CDR3 loop is CASSPGQGLRLFF. CDR3 DNA sequence: TGTGCCAGTAGCCCGGGACAGGGCTTAAGACTGTTTTTT.

This clone appeared a few times. The J gene is TRBJ2-2, the V gene TRBV9; 8 bases are a match to TRBD2. Germline CDR1 and CDR2: SGDLS and YYNGEE. This CDR3 has 15 residues. With 5 bases clipped from V and 1 base from J, the junction kept 4 bases outside the gene matches. The CDR3 DNA reads as TGTGCCAGCAGTCCCCTAGCGGGGAACACCGGGGAGCTGTTTTTT. Its translation: CASSPLAGNTGELFF.

This clone was seen only a few times. V gene TRBV5-4 combines with J gene TRBJ2-7; the D gene is possibly TRBD2 (6 bases). V lost 0 bases to trimming and J lost 6 bases, with 13 bases between them. Germline CDR1 reads SGHNT; CDR2 reads YYREEE (reference sequence). CDR3 length: 14 residues. CDR3 in DNA: TGTGCCAGCAGCTTGGGCGGGAAGGGTAGCGAGCAGTACTTC. Its protein is CASSLGGKGSEQYF.

This clone has a handful of counts. This chain links TRBV21-1 with TRBJ2-7; the D call in the table, TRBD1, was not verified against the DNA. TRBV21-1 is an annotated pseudogene. The CDR3 runs to 17 residues. CDR3 sequence reads: CASTHPRRDRDFYEQYF. The CDR3 DNA is TGTGCCAGCACCCACCCCCGTCGGGACAGGGATTTCTACGAGCAGTACTTC.

The chain combines TRBV6-5 with TRBJ1-2; no reliable D call. The germline V gene has CDR1 MNHEY and CDR2 SVGAGI. The CDR3 has 13 residues. With 5 bases removed from V and 7 bases from J, the gap between germline ends came to 14 bases. DNA for the CDR3: TGTGCCAGCAGTACGCCCCAAGAGTCTGGCTACACCTTC. It is translated as CASSTPQESGYTF.

In its sample, this clone was seen a few times. The chain couples TRBV5-1 to TRBJ1-1, with 8 bases lining up with TRBD1. CDR3 length equals 15 residues. Germline loops: CDR1 SGHRS, CDR2 YFSETQ. J lost 6 bases, V lost 2 bases, and 9 bases had no gene match. The DNA of the CDR3 is TGCGCCAGCAGCTTAACAGGGGGAGGGATCGCTGAAGCTTTCTTT. Translated, it gives CASSLTGGGIAEAFF.

This chain connects TRBV5-1 to TRBJ2-3; TRBD1 matches at 12 bases. This CDR3 contains 16 residues. The V and J ends lost 4 bases and 9 bases, in that order; junction bases with no gene match: 12. Germline V gene data show CDR1 as SGHRS and CDR2 as YFSETQ. The CDR3 protein is CASSPLGGQGAGTQYF. As DNA, the CDR3 is TGCGCCAGCAGCCCTCTTGGGGGACAGGGGGCTGGGACGCAGTATTTT.

This clone was observed a handful of times. The V call is TRBV19, the J call TRBJ1-5, with 7 nucleotides matching TRBD1. Germline CDR1 and CDR2: LNHDA and SQIVND (reference sequence). The CDR3 loop spans 16 amino acids. V was pared by 2 bases and J by 5 bases, with 9 bases of the junction left unmatched. CDR3 DNA sequence: TGTGCCAGTAGTATAATCAGACAGGGAGGAGATCAGCCCCAGCATTTT. It specifies CASSIIRQGGDQPQHF.

This clone has a handful of counts. The J gene is TRBJ1-1, the V gene TRBV7-8; D call uncertain. V lost 3 bases to trimming and J lost 1 base, with 9 bases between them. This CDR3 has 14 residues. Germline V gives CDR1 SGHVS, CDR2 FQNEAQ. CDR3 coding DNA: TGTGCCAGCAGCTTGGCTGTTACGAACACTGAAGCTTTCTTT. It specifies CASSLAVTNTEAFF.

V gene TRBV5-6 combines with J gene TRBJ2-6; tentatively, D is TRBD2 (5 bases). The CDR3 is made up of 15 amino acids. Looked up from germline, CDR1 is SGHDT and CDR2 is YYEEEE. Trimming removed 4 bases at V and 0 bases at J, with 8 bases between. The CDR3 DNA reads as TGTGCCAGCAGCACAGACTACTCTGGGGCCAACGTCCTGACTTTC. Translated: CASSTDYSGANVLTF.

CDR3 residues: CASSSSGYSYNEQFF. The CDR3 DNA reads TGTGCCAGCAGTTCTAGCGGGTATTCCTACAATGAGCAGTTCTTC. This chain connects TRBV28 to TRBJ2-1, with 8 bases that match TRBD2. With V trimmed by 4 bases and J by 1 base, 3 bases remained unmatched. The CDR3 has 15 residues. Germline V gives CDR1 MDHEN, CDR2 SYDVKM.

In its sample, this clone was seen a few times. This rearrangement joins TRBV5-1 to TRBJ2-1; 8 bases match TRBD1. J lost 7 bases, V lost 5 bases, and 14 bases had no gene match. Germline CDR1 SGHRS, CDR2 YFSETQ. The CDR3 extends over 16 amino acids. CDR3 DNA: TGCGCCAGCAGGGAGGACAGGGCCGATCCCTTTAATGAGCAGTTCTTC. Its translation: CASREDRADPFNEQFF.

The J gene is TRBJ2-5, the V gene TRBV2; D not resolved. The CDR3 spans 14 residues. Deletions cut 6 bases from V and 2 bases from J, with 13 bases between. Per the germline V gene, CDR1 is SNHLY and CDR2 is FYNNEI. CDR3 region: CASRVNGYQETQYF. The CDR3 coding sequence is TGTGCCAGCAGAGTGAACGGGTATCAAGAGACCCAGTACTTC.

This clone showed up just a few times. The chain uses TRBV5-1 and TRBJ2-5, with a weak D call TRBD2 (6 bases). The CDR3 extends over 14 amino acids. The V gene's germline CDR1 is SGHRS and CDR2 YFSETQ. Trimming left V 0 bases short and J 3 bases short, with 9 bases between. The CDR3 reads CASSLEVAEETQYF. Here the CDR3 DNA reads TGCGCCAGCAGCTTGGAGGTAGCGGAAGAGACCCAGTACTTC.

This clone was seen only a few times. The J gene is TRBJ2-3, the V gene TRBV27; D remains unclear. Germline CDR1 MNHEY, CDR2 SMNVEV (reference sequence). The CDR3 contains 11 residues. V was pared by 5 bases and J by 2 bases, with 2 bases between. The CDR3 DNA sequence: TGTGCCAGCAGTCACACAGATACGCAGTATTTT. Translation gives CASSHTDTQYF.

This clone occurred a few times. The genes are TRBV5-1 and TRBJ2-1; possible D gene TRBD1, 5 bases. The CDR3 runs to 15 residues. Germline V gives CDR1 SGHRS, CDR2 YFSETQ. V shed 0 bases and J shed 5 bases, with 12 bases lying between them. CDR3 sequence reads: CASSLGSQGHNEQFF. In DNA form, the CDR3 reads TGCGCCAGCAGCTTGGGTTCCCAGGGCCACAATGAGCAGTTCTTC.

The chain employs TRBV10-3 and TRBJ2-3; a possible D gene is TRBD1 (5 bases). In germline, CDR1 is ENHRY, CDR2 SYGVKD. The V end was cut by 3 bases, the J end by 6 bases, with 10 bases between. The CDR3 consists of 13 residues. DNA of the CDR3: TGTGCCATCAGTGACCCACAGGCCGATACGCAGTATTTT. Residues: CAISDPQADTQYF.

This clone was found a few times. The CDR3 spells CASSLSSGGLNEQFF. As DNA, the CDR3 is TGTGCCAGCAGCCTGTCTAGCGGAGGGCTAAATGAGCAGTTCTTC. The rearrangement links TRBV7-8 to TRBJ2-1, with 7 nucleotides matching TRBD2. This CDR3 region has 15 residues. Germline V gene lookup returns CDR1 SGHVS and CDR2 FQNEAQ. With V trimmed by 5 bases and J by 7 bases, 11 bases remained unmatched.

This clone occurred a few times. The chain employs TRBV6-1 and TRBJ1-5, with 8 bases that match TRBD1. CDR1 is MNHNS and CDR2 is SASEGT in the germline V gene. The junction had 4 bases not matched to a gene; V was cut back by 1 base and J by 5 bases. CDR3 length: 15 amino acids. The CDR3 here is CASSEDPGGYQPQHF. The DNA for the CDR3 is TGTGCCAGCAGTGAAGATCCAGGGGGCTATCAGCCCCAGCATTTT.

This clone occurred a few times. The chain combines TRBV25-1 with TRBJ1-2; D perhaps matches TRBD1 (5 bases). The CDR3 sequence is 11 residues long. Germline lookup yields CDR1 MGHDK and CDR2 SYGVNS. V was clipped by 6 bases and J by 8 bases, with 10 bases between them. The CDR3 here is CASRSTGGYTF. The CDR3 DNA reads TGTGCCAGCAGAAGTACAGGAGGCTACACCTTC.